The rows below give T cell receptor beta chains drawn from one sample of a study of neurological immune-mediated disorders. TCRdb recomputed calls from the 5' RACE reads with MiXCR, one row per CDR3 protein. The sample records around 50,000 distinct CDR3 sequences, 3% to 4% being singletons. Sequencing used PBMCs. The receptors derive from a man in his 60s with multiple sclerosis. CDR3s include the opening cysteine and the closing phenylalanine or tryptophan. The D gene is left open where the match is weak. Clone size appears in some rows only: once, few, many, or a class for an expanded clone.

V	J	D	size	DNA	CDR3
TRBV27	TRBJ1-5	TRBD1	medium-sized	TGTGCCAGCAGTTTGTACAGGGGACCGCCCCAGCATTTT	CASSLYRGPPQHF
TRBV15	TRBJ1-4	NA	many	TGTGCCACCAGCACCTATGGACGAAGAGGGAGTAATGAAAAACTGTTTTTT	CATSTYGRRGSNEKLFF
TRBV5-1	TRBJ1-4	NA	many	TGCGCCAGCAGCCAGGGAGGACCGGCTAATGAAAAACTGTTTTTT	CASSQGGPANEKLFF
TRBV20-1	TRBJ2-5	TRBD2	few	TGCAGTGCTGCTAAAGCGGGGGGGCGGGAGACCCAGTACTTC	CSAAKAGGRETQYF
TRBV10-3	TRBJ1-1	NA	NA	TGTGCCACTCATGAGGGGAGTCCTGAAGCTTTCTTT	CATHEGSPEAFF
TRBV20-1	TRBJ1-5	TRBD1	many	TGCAGTGCCGGACAGGCAAATCAGCCCCAGCATTTT	CSAGQANQPQHF
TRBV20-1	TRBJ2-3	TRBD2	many	TGCAGTGCTAGTAGGGGCCGACTAGCGGACTTCACAGATACGCAGTATTTT	CSASRGRLADFTDTQYF
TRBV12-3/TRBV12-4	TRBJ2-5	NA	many	TGTGCCAGCAGTCGACATGAGGAGACCCAGTACTTC	CASSRHEETQYF
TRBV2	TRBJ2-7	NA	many	TGTGCCAGCAGTGAGGCGGGCCGGGGGGCCGAGCAGTACTTC	CASSEAGRGAEQYF
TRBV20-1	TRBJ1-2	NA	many	TGCAGTGCTAGAGGAATGACAATGTTCGACTATGGCTACACCTTC	CSARGMTMFDYGYTF
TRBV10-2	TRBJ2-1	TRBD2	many	TGCGCCAGCAGGCCGACTAGTTGGGAGGGCAATGAGCAGTTCTTC	CASRPTSWEGNEQFF
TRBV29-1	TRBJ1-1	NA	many	TGCAGCGGTGGGGAGATGGACACTGAAGCTTTCTTT	CSGGEMDTEAFF
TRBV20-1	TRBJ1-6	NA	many	TGCAGTGCTAGTTCTCAACAGACAGTTACCAATTCACCCCTCCACTTT	CSASSQQTVTNSPLHF
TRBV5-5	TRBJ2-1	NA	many	TGTGCCAGCAGCTGGCCGGGAGCCGGGGAGCAGTTCTTC	CASSWPGAGEQFF
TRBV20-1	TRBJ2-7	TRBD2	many	TGCAGTGCTAGTGAGGCGGGACTAGCCTACGAGCAGTACTTC	CSASEAGLAYEQYF
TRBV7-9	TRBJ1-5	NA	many	TGTGCCAGCAGCTTAGATGCCGGTCAGCCCCAGCATTTT	CASSLDAGQPQHF
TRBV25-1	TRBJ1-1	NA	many	TGTGCCAGCAGTGAGGCACCCCTGAACACTGAAGCTTTCTTT	CASSEAPLNTEAFF
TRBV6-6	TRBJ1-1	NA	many	TGTGCCAGCAGTCCAGGTGGTGGAGCTTTCTTT	CASSPGGGAFF
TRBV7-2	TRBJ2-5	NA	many	TGTGCCAGCAGCACTTTAATTAGGGCGGTCGGGGTCGAGACCCAGTACTTC	CASSTLIRAVGVETQYF
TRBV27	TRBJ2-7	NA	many	TGTGCCAGCAGTCTCCAAAGTTCAGAATCTTCCTCCTACGAGCAGTACTTC	CASSLQSSESSSYEQYF
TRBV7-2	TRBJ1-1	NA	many	TGTGCCAGCAGCTTAGTAGGATTTGAAGCTTTCTTT	CASSLVGFEAFF
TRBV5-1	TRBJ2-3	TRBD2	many	TGCGCCAGCAGCTCAGGACTAGCGAGCACAGATACGCAGTATTTT	CASSSGLASTDTQYF
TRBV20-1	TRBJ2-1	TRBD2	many	TGCAGTGCTAGAGGCGCTAGCGGAACGCAGCAGTTCTTC	CSARGASGTQQFF
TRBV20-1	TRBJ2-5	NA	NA	TGCAGTGCTAGATTGTCAGGGTACGAGACCCAGTACTTC	CSARLSGYETQYF
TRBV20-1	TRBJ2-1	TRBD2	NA	TGCAGTGCTAGTGTGGCTAGCGGGCGAGCCTACAATGAGCAGTTCTTC	CSASVASGRAYNEQFF
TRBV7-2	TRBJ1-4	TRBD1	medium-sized	TGTGCCATACCTCAAACAGGGGCCAACGAAAAACTGTTTTTT	CAIPQTGANEKLFF